This TCR beta chain stems from a study of blood T cell repertoires in COVID-19. The overall study: Nucleic acid was either cDNA or gDNA, and it came from T cells, B-cell-depleted T cells, or PBMCs.

Per the original methods: Reference gene primer amplification gave estimated nucleated cell counts. The data were produced by immunoSEQ multiplex PCR, yet TCRdb's version contains in-frame clones alone and is incomplete. Clone size and V and J calls were adopted from that table, with D and trimming inferred from the DNA. The sample carries about 140,000 clones, roughly 89% recorded once. This clone is a singleton in its sample. The length of the CDR3 is 14 residues. Germline V gene data show CDR1 as SGHTA and CDR2 as FQGNSA. Trimming took off 1 base at V and 1 base at J, with 7 bases between the two ends.

The genes are TRBV7-2 and TRBJ1-1; no clear D. The source of this sequence is a woman in her thirties or forties with acute or convalescent COVID-19. The specimen was peripheral blood. Written as DNA, the CDR3 is TGTGCCAGCAGCTTAGGTCCCAAGAACACTGAAGCTTTCTTT. It yields the protein CASSLGPKNTEAFF.